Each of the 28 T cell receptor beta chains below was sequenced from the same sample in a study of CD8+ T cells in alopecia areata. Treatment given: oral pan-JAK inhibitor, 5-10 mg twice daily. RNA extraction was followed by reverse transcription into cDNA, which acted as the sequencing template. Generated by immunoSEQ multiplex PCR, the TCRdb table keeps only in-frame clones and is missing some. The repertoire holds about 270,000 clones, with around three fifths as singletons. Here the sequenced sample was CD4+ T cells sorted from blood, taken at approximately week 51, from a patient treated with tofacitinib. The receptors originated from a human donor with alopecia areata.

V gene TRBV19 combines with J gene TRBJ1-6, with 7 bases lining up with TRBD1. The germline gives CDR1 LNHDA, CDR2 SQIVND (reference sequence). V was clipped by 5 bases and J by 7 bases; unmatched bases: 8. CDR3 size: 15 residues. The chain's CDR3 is CASSSHRDSNSPLHF. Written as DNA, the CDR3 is TGTGCCAGTAGTTCACATAGGGACAGCAATTCACCCCTCCACTTT. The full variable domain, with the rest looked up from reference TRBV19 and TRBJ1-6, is DGGITQSPKYLFRKEGQNVTLSCEQNLNHDAMYWYRQDPGQGLRLIYYSQIVNDFQKGDIAEGYSVSREKKESFPLTVTSAQKNPTAFYLCASSSHRDSNSPLHFGNGTRLTVT.

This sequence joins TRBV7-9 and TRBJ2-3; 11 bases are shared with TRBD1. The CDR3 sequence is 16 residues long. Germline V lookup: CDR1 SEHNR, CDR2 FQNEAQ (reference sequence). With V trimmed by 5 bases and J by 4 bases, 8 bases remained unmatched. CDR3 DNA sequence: TGTGCCAGCAGCAGGATGTGGACAGGGGGCGCAGATACGCAGTATTTT. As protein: CASSRMWTGGADTQYF.

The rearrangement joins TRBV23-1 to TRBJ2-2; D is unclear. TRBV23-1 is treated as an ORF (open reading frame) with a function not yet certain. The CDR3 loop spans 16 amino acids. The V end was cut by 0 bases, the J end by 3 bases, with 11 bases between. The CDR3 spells CASSQSVATDTGELFF. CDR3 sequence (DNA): TGCGCCAGCAGTCAATCAGTAGCAACCGACACCGGGGAGCTGTTTTTT.

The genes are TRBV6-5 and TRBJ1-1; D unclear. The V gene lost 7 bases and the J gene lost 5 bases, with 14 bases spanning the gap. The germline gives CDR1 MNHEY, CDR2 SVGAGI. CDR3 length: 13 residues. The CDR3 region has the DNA TGTGCCAGCAACGAAGGGTTTTCGACTGAAGCTTTCTTT. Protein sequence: CASNEGFSTEAFF.

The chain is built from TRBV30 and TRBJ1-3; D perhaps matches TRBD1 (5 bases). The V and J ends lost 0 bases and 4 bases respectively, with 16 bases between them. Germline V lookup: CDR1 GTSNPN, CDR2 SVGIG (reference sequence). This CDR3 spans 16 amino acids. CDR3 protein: CAWSVSGALLGNTIYF. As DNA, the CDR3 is TGTGCCTGGAGTGTGAGCGGGGCTTTGCTCGGAAACACCATATATTTT.

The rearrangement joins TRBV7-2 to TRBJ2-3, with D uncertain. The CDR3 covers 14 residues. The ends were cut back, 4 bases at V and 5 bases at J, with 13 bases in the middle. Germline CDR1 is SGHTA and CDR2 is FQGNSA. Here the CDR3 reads CASSSWNKGDTQYF. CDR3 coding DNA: TGTGCCAGCAGCTCTTGGAACAAGGGAGATACGCAGTATTTT.

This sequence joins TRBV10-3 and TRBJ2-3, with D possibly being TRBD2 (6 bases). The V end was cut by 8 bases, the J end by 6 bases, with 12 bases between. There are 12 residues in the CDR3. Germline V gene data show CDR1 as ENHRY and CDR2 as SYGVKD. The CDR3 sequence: CAIGWGRDTQYF. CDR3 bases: TGTGCCATCGGTTGGGGGAGGGATACGCAGTATTTT.

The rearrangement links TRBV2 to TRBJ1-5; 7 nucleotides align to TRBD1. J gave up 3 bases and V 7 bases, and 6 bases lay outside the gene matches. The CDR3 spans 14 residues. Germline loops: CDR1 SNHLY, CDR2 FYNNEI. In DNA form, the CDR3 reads TGTGCCAGCACACCGGGACAGCACAATCAGCCCCAGCATTTT. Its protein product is CASTPGQHNQPQHF.

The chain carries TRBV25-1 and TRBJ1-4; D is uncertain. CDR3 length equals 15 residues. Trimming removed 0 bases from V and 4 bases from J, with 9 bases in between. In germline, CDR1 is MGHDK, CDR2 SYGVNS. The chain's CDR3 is CASSEYHRSNEKLFF. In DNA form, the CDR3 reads TGTGCCAGCAGTGAATATCACAGAAGTAATGAAAAACTGTTTTTT.

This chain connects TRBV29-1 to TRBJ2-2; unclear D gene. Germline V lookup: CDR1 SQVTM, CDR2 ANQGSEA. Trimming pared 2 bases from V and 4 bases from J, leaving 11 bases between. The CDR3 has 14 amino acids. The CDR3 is CSVENAAFTGELFF. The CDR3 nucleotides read TGCAGCGTTGAAAATGCGGCCTTCACCGGGGAGCTGTTTTTT.

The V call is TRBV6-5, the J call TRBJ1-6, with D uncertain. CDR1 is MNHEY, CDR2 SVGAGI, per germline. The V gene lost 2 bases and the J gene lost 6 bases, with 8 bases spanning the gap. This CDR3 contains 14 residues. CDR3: CASSYVRPNSPLHF. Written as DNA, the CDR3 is TGTGCCAGCAGTTACGTAAGGCCTAATTCACCCCTCCACTTT.

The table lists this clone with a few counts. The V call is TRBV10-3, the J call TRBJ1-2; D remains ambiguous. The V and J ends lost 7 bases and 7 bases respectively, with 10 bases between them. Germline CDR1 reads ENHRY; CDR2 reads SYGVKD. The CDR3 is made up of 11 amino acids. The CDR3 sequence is CAIITGSGYTF. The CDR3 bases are TGTGCCATCATAACCGGGAGTGGCTACACCTTC.

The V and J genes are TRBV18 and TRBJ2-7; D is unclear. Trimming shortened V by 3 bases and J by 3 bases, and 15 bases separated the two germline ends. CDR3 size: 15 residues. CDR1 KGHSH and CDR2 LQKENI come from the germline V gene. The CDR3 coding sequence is TGTGCCAGCTCACCCTCTACATCTACCTACTACGAGCAGTACTTC. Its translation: CASSPSTSTYYEQYF.

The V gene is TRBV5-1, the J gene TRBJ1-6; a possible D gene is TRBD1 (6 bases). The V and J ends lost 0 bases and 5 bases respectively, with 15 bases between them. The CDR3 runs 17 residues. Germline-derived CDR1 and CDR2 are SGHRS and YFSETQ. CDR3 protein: CASSLEVPGADNSPLHF. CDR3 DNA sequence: TGCGCCAGCAGCTTGGAAGTCCCGGGGGCGGATAATTCACCCCTCCACTTT.

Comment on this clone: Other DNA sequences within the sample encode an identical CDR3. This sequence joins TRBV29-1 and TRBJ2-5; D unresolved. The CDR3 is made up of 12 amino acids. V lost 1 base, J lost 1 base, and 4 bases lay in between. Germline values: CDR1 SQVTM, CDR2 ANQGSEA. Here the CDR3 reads CSVEVGQETQYF. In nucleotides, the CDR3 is TGCAGCGTTGAAGTCGGCCAAGAGACCCAGTACTTC.

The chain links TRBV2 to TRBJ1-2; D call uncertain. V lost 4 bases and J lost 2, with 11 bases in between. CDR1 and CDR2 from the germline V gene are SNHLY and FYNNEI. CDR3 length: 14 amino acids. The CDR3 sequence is CASSGRVANYGYTF. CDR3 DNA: TGTGCCAGCAGTGGTAGAGTAGCCAACTATGGCTACACCTTC.

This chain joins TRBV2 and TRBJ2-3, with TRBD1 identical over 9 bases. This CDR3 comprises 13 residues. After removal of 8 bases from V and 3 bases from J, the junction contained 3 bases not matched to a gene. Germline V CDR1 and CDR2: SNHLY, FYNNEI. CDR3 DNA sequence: TGTGCCAGCTCGGGACAGGGTACAGATACGCAGTATTTT. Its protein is CASSGQGTDTQYF.

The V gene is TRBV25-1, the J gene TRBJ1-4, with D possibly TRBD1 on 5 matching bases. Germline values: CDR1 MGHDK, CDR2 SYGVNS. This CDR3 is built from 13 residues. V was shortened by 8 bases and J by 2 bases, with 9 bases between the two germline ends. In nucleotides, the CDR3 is TGTGCCAGCCAAGGGGCGACTAATGAAAAACTGTTTTTT. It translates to CASQGATNEKLFF.

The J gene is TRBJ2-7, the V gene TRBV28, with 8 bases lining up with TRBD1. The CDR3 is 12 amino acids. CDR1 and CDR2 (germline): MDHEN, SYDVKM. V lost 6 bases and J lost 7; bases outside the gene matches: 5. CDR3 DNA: TGTGCCAGCAGCGACAGGGGATGGGAGCAGTACTTC. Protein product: CASSDRGWEQYF.

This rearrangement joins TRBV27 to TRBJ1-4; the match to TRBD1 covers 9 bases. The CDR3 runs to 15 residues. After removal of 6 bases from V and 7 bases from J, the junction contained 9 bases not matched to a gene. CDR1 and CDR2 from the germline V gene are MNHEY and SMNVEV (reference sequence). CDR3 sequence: CASRSTTGGSEKLFF. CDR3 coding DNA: TGTGCCAGCAGGTCTACGACAGGGGGGAGTGAAAAACTGTTTTTT.

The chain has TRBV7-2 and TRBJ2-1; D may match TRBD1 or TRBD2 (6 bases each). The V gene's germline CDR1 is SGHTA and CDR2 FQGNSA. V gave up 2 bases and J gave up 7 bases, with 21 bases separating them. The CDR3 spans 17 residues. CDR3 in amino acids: CASSLIPSGAWRNEQFF. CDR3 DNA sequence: TGTGCCAGCAGCTTAATCCCATCGGGGGCCTGGAGAAATGAGCAGTTCTTC.

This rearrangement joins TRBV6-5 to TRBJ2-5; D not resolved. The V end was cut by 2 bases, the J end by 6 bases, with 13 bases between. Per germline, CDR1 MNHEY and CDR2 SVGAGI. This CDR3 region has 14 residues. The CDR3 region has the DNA TGTGCCAGCAGTTACCCCGGGCCCGGCAAGACCCAGTACTTC. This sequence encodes CASSYPGPGKTQYF.

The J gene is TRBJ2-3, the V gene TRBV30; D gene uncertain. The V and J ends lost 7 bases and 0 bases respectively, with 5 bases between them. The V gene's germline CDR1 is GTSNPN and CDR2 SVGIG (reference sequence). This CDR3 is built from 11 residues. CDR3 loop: CASQSTDTQYF. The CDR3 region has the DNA TGTGCCTCACAGAGCACAGATACGCAGTATTTT. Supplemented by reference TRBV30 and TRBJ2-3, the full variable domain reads SQTIHQWPATLVQPVGSPLSLECTVEGTSNPNLYWYRQAAGRGLQLLFYSVGIGQISSEVPQNLSASRPQDRQFILSSKKLLLSDSGFYLCASQSTDTQYFGPGTRLTVL.

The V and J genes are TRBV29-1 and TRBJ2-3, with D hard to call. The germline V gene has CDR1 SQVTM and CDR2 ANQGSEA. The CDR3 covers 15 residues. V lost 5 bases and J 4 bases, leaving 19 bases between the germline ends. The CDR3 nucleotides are TGCAGCGTTCTGCGGTCTCCCCACAGCCCAGATACGCAGTATTTT. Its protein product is CSVLRSPHSPDTQYF.

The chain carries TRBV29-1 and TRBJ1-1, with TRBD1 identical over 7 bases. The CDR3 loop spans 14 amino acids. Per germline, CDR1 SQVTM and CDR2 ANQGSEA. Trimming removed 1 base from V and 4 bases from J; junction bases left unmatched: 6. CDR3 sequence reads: CSVEGEGASTEAFF. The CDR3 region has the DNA TGCAGCGTTGAAGGGGAGGGGGCCAGCACTGAAGCTTTCTTT.

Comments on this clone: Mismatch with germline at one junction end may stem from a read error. DNA of the CDR3: TGTGCCAGCAGCCCCTGGGTAGCGGGACCCCTGGTCTTC. As protein: CASSPWVAGPLVF. This rearrangement joins TRBV7-3 to TRBJ2-1, with TRBD2 matching 8 bases. CDR3 length: 13 amino acids. In germline, CDR1 is SGHTA, CDR2 FQGTGA.

The CDR3 spells CASSFRMRGIPGGETQYF. In DNA form, the CDR3 reads TGTGCCAGCAGCTTTCGTATGAGGGGGATCCCTGGGGGAGAGACCCAGTACTTC. This chain uses TRBV5-4 with TRBJ2-5; the D gene is possibly TRBD1 (6 bases). The CDR3 sequence is 18 residues long. V was shortened by 2 bases and J by 4 bases, with 24 bases between the two germline ends. CDR1 is SGHNT, CDR2 YYREEE, per germline (reference sequence).

As DNA, the CDR3 is TGTGCCAGCTCACCAAGGGGGGGCAATCAGCCCCAGCATTTT. Its protein product is CASSPRGGNQPQHF. This chain joins TRBV18 and TRBJ1-5, with D perhaps TRBD1 (6 bases). This CDR3 contains 14 residues. Trimming cost V 2 bases and J 2 bases, with 7 bases left between them. The germline CDR1 and CDR2 sequences are KGHSH and LQKENI.